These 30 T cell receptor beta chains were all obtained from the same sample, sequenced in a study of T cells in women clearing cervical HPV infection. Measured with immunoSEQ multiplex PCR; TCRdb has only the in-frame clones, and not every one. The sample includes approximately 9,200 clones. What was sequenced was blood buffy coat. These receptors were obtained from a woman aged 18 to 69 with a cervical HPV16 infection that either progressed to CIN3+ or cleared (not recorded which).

CDR3 DNA (partial): TGTGCCAGCAGTGAGCTTCGGGGGACCGGGGAG. Protein: CASSELRGTGE. The complete CDR3 reads CASSELRGTGELFF. The chain couples TRBV2 to TRBJ2-2; the D gene is possibly TRBD2 (6 bases). With the read ending 3 residues before the CDR3 end, the germline J gene is used to fill in that end. Between the trimmed V and J ends, which lost 3 bases and 5 bases, there was a span of 10 bases. The CDR3 covers 14 residues. Germline V lookup: CDR1 SNHLY, CDR2 FYNNEI. The full variable domain, completed using reference TRBV2 and TRBJ2-2, is EPEVTQTPSHQVTQMGQEVILRCVPISNHLYFYWYRQILGQKVEFLVSFYNNEISEKSEIFDDQFSVERPDGSNFTLKIRSTKLEDSAMYFCASSELRGTGELFFGEGSRLTVL.

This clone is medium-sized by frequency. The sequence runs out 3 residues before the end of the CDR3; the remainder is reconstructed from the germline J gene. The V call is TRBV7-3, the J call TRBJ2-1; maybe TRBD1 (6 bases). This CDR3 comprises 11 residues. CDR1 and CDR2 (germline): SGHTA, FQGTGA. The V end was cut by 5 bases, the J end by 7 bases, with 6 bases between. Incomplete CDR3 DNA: TGTGCCAGCAGCAGGGGGAATGAG. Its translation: CASSRGNE. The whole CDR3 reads CASSRGNEQFF.

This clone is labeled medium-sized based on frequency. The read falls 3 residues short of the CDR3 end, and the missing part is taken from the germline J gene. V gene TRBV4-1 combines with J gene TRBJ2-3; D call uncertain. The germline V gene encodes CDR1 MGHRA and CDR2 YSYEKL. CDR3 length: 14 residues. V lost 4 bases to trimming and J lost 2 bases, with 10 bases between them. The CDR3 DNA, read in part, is TGCGCCAGCAGCCTTGGGTACTACACAGATACG. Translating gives CASSLGYYTDT. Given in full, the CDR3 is CASSLGYYTDTQYF.

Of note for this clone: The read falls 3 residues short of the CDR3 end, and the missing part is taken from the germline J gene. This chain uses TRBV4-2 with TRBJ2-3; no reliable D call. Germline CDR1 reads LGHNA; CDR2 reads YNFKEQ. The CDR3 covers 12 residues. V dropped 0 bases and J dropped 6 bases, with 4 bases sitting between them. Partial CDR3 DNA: TGTGCCAGCAGCCAAGATCGGGATACG. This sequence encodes CASSQDRDT. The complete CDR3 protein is CASSQDRDTQYF.

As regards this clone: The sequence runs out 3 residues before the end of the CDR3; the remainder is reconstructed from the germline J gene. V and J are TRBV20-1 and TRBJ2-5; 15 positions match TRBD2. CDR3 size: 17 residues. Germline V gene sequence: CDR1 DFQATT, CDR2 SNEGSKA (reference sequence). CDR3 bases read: TGCAGTGCTTTGGGACTAGCGGGGGGCCCTGTCACAGATACC. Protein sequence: CSALGLAGGPVTDT. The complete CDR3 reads CSALGLAGGPVTDTQYF.

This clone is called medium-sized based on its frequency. Partial CDR3 DNA: TGCAGTGCTAGTTTGGCGGGGATAGGTTTCAATGAG. Encoded protein: CSASLAGIGFNE. The whole CDR3 protein is CSASLAGIGFNEQFF. This chain joins TRBV20-1 and TRBJ2-1, with D perhaps matching TRBD2 (6 bases). The read ends 3 residues shy of where the CDR3 ends; the end is completed using the germline J gene. Germline V lookup: CDR1 DFQATT, CDR2 SNEGSKA (reference sequence). The V gene lost 3 bases and the J gene lost 6 bases, with 18 bases spanning the gap. This CDR3 spans 15 amino acids.

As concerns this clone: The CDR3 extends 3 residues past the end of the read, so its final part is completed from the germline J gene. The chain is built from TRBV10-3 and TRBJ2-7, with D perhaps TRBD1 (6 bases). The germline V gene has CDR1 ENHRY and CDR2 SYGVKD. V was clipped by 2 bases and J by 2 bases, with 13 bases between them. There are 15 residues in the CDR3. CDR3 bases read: TGTGCCATCAGTGAGGACACAGGGATTACCTACGAG. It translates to CAISEDTGITYE. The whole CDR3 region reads CAISEDTGITYEQYF.

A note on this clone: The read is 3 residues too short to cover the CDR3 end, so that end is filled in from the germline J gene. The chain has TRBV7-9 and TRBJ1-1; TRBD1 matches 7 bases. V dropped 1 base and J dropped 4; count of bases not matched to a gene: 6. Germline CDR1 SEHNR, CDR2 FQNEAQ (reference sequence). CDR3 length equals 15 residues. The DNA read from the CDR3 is TGTGCCAGCAGCTTAGAGACAGGGAGGGGCACTGAA. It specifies CASSLETGRGTE. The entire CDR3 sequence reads CASSLETGRGTEAFF. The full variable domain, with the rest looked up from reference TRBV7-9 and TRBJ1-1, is DTGVSQNPRHKITKRGQNVTFRCDPISEHNRLYWYRQTLGQGPEFLTYFQNEAQLEKSRLLSDRFSAERPKGSFSTLEIQRTEQGDSAMYLCASSLETGRGTEAFFGQGTRLTVV.

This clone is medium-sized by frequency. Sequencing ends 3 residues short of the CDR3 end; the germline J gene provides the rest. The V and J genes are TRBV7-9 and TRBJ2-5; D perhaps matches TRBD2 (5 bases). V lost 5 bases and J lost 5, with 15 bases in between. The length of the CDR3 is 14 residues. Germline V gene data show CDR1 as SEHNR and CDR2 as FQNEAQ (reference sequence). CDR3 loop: CASSGLVGMETQYF. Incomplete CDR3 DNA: TGTGCCAGCAGCGGACTCGTGGGGATGGAGACC. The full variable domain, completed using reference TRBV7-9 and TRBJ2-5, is DTGVSQNPRHKITKRGQNVTFRCDPISEHNRLYWYRQTLGQGPEFLTYFQNEAQLEKSRLLSDRFSAERPKGSFSTLEIQRTEQGDSAMYLCASSGLVGMETQYFGPGTRLLVL.

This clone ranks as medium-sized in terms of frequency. The CDR3 protein is CASSYQSGGSDTQYF. The CDR3 DNA, read in part, is TGCGCCAGCAGCTACCAAAGTGGCGGGTCAGATACG. This chain links TRBV5-1 with TRBJ2-3, with D possibly being TRBD2 (5 bases). Read sequence stops 3 residues before the CDR3 end, and the germline J gene provides the missing end. Germline CDR1 and CDR2: SGHRS and YFSETQ. This CDR3 region has 15 residues. The germline V and J ends were trimmed by 3 bases and 4 bases, with 15 bases remaining between them. Full variable domain (outside the CDR3, taken from reference TRBV5-1 and TRBJ2-3): KAGVTQTPRYLIKTRGQQVTLSCSPISGHRSVSWYQQTPGQGLQFLFEYFSETQRNKGNFPGRFSGRQFSNSRSEMNVSTLELGDSALYLCASSYQSGGSDTQYFGPGTRLTVL.

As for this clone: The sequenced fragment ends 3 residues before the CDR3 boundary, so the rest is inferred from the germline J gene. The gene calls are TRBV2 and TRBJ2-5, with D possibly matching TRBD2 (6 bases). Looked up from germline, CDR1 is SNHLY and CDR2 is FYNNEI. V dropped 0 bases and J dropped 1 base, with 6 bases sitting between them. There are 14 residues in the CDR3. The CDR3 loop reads CASSEARGQETQYF. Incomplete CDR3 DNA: TGTGCCAGCAGTGAAGCGCGGGGCCAAGAGACC.

The covered CDR3 bases are TGTGCCAGCAGGGACAGGGGTATCAGGTTGAGGCCTGAA. Translated: CASRDRGIRLRPE. The full-length CDR3 reads as CASRDRGIRLRPEAFF. The chain combines TRBV2 with TRBJ1-1; TRBD1 matches 9 bases. The CDR3 end is not reached by the read, which stops 3 residues before it; the germline J gene fills it in. In germline, CDR1 is SNHLY, CDR2 FYNNEI. The CDR3 consists of 16 residues. After removal of 6 bases from V and 6 bases from J, the junction contained 14 bases not matched to a gene.

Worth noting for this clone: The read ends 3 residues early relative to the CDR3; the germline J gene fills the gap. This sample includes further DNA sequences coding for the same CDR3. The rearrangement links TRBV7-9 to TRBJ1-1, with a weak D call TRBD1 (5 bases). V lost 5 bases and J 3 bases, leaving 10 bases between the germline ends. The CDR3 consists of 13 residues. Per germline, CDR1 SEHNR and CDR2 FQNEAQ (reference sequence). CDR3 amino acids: CASSPPGDTEAFF. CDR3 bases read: TGTGCCAGCAGCCCCCCGGGGGACACTGAA.

CDR3 amino acids: CASSPQGYGYTF. The DNA read from the CDR3 is TGTGCCAGCAGTCCTCAGGGCTATGGC. This rearrangement joins TRBV6-2 or TRBV6-3 to TRBJ1-2; tentative D call: TRBD1 (5 bases). The read falls 3 residues short of the CDR3 end, and the missing part is taken from the germline J gene. CDR1 is MNHEY and CDR2 is SVGEGT in the germline V gene. V shed 5 bases and J shed 4 bases, with 8 bases lying between them. The CDR3 covers 12 residues.

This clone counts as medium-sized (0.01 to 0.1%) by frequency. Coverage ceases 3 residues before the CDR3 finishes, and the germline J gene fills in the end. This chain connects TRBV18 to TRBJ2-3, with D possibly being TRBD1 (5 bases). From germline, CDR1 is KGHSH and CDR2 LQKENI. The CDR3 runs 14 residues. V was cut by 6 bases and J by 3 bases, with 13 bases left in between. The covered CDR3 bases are TGTGCCAGCTCGCCCTCAGGGTTGACAGATACG. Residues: CASSPSGLTDT. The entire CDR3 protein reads CASSPSGLTDTQYF.

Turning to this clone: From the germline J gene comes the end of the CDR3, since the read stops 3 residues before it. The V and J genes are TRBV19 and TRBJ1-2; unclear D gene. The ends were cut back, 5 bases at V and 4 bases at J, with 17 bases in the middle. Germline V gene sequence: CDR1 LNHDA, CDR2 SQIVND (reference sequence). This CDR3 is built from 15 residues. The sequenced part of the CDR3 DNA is TGTGCCAGTAGTGTACAGTTTTCACGCTTCTATGGC. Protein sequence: CASSVQFSRFYG. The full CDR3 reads CASSVQFSRFYGYTF.

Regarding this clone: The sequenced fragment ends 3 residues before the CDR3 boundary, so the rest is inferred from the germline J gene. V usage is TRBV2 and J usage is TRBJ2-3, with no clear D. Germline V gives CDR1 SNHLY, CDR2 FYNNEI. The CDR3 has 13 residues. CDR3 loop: CASSGQINQPQYF. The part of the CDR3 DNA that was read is TGTGCCAGCAGTGGACAAATCAATCAGCCG.

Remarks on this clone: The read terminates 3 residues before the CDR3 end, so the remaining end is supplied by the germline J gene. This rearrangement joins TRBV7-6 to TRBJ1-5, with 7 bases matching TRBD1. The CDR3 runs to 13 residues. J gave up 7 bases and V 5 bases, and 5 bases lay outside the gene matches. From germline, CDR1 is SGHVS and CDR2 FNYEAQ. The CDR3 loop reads CASSPDRDQPQHF. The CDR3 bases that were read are TGTGCCAGCAGCCCCGACAGGGACCAGCCC.

The CDR3 region is CASSLASQETQYF. CDR3 bases read: TGTGCCAGCAGCTTAGCAAGCCAAGAGACG. This chain links TRBV7-6 with TRBJ2-3; D remains unclear. The read comes to an end 3 residues before the CDR3 does, leaving the germline J gene to fill in the end. The germline gives CDR1 SGHVS, CDR2 FNYEAQ. The CDR3 runs 13 residues. The complete variable domain, with remaining parts taken from reference TRBV7-6 and TRBJ2-3, reads GAGVSQSPRYKVTKRGQDVALRCDPISGHVSLYWYRQALGQGPEFLTYFNYEAQQDKSGLPNDRFSAERPEGSISTLTIQRTEQRDSAMYRCASSLASQETQYFGPGTRLTVL.

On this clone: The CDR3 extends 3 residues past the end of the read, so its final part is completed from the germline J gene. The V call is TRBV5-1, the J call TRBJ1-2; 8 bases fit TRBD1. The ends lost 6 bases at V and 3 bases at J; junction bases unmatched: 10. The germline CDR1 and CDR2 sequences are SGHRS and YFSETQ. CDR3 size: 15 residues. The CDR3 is CASTGQGPPHYGYTF. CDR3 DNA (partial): TGCGCCAGCACCGGACAGGGCCCGCCGCACTATGGC.

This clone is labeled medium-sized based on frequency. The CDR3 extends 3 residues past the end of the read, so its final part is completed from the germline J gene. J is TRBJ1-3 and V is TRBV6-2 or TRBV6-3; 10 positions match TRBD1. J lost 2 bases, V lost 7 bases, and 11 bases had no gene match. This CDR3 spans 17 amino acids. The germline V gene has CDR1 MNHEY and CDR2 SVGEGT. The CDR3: CASTTPPGTGAGNTIYF. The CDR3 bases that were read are TGTGCCAGCACCACCCCCCCCGGGACAGGGGCTGGAAACACC.

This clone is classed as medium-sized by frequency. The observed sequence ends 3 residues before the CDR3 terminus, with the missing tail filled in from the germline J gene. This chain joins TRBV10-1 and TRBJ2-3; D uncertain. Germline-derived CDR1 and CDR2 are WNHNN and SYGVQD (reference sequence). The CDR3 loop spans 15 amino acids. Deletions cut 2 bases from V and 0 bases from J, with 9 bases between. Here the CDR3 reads CASSEGRYSTDTQYF. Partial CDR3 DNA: TGCGCCAGCAGTGAGGGCAGGTATAGCACAGATACG.

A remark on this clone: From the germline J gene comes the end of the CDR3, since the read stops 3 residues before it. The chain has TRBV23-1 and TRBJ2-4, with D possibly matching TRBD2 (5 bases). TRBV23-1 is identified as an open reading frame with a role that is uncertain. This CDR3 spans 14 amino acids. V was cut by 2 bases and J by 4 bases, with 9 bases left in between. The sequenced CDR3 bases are TGCGCCAGCAGTCAACCCGGGGAAAAAAACATT. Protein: CASSQPGEKNI. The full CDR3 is CASSQPGEKNIQYF.

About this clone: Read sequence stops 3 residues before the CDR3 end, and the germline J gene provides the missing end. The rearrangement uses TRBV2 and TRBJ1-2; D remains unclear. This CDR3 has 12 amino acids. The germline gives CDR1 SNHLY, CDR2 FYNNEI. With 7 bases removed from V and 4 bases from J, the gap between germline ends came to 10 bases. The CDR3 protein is CASKVPGYGYTF. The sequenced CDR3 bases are TGTGCCAGCAAGGTCCCAGGCTATGGC. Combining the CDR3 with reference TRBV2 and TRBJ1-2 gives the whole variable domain EPEVTQTPSHQVTQMGQEVILRCVPISNHLYFYWYRQILGQKVEFLVSFYNNEISEKSEIFDDQFSVERPDGSNFTLKIRSTKLEDSAMYFCASKVPGYGYTFGSGTRLTVV.

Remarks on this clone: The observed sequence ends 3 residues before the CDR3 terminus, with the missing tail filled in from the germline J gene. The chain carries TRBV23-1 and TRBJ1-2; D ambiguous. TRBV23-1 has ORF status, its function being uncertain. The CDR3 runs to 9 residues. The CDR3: CASRGDYTF. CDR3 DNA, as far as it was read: TGCGCCAGCAGGGGCGAC.

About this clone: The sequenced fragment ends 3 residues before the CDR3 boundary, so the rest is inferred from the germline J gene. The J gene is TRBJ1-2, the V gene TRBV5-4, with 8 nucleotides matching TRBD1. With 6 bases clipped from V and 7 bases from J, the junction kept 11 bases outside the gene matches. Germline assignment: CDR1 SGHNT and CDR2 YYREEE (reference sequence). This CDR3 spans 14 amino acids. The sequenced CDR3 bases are TGTGCCAGCACTCCGACAGGGGAAGCTAGTGGC. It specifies CASTPTGEASG. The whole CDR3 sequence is CASTPTGEASGYTF. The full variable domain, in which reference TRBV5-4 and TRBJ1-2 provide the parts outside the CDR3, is ETGVTQSPTHLIKTRGQQVTLRCSSQSGHNTVSWYQQALGQGPQFIFQYYREEENGRGNFPPRFSGLQFPNYSSELNVNALELDDSALYLCASTPTGEASGYTFGSGTRLTVV.

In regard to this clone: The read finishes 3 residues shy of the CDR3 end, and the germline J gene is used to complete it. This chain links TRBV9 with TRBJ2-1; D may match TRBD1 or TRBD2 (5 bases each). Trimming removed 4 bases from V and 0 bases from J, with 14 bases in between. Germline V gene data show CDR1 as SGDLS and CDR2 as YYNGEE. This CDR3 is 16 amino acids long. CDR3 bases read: TGTGCCAGCAGCACAGATCCGAGGGGCTCCTACAATGAG. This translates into CASSTDPRGSYNE. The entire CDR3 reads CASSTDPRGSYNEQFF.

The CDR3 sequence: CASSLGARGYTF. Partial CDR3 DNA: TGTGCCAGCAGCCTTGGGGCCCGTGGC. This rearrangement joins TRBV7-2 to TRBJ1-2, with D perhaps TRBD1 (5 bases). The CDR3 end falls 3 residues outside the read, so it is completed with the germline J gene. Per germline, CDR1 SGHTA and CDR2 FQGNSA. This CDR3 is 12 amino acids long. Trimming cost V 5 bases and J 7 bases, with 11 bases left between them.

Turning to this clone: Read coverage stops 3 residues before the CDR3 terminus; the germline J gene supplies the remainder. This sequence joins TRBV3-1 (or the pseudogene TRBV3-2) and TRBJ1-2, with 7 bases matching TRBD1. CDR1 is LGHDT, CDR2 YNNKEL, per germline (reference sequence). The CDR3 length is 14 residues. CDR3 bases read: TGTGCCAGCTCCCGGGACAGCTCCTTCGGGGGC. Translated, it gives CASSRDSSFGG. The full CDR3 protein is CASSRDSSFGGYTF.

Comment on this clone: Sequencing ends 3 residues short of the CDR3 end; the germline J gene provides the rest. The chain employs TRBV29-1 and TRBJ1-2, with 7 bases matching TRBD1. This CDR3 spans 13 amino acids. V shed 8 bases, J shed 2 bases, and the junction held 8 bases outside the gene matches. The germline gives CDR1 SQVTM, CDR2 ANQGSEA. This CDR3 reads CSSRQGPNYGYTF. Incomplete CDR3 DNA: TGCAGCTCTAGACAGGGCCCCAACTATGGC.